Given below is one TCR beta chain in context. Its antigen is currently unknown. Germline V gene sequence: CDR1 SGHVS, CDR2 FQNEAQ. There are 19 residues in the CDR3. V lost 3 bases, J lost 0 bases, and 21 bases lay in between. This entry is derived from a study of immune cell composition in non-small cell lung cancer. Whole-study results and caveats: It was not proven that tumour-reactive clones equal dominant tumour-associated clones.

Profiled with immunoSEQ multiplex PCR; TCRdb holds only in-frame clones, not every one. The sample shows 2,100 or so clones, around 77% of them seen only once. This chain uses TRBV7-8 with TRBJ1-5, with D possibly matching TRBD1 (6 bases). The TCR originated in a human donor with non-small cell lung cancer. The material sequenced was lung tumor tissue. The CDR3 here is CASSFSPGQPPYSNQPQHF. The CDR3 nucleotides read TGTGCCAGCAGCTTTTCCCCGGGACAACCACCCTATAGCAATCAGCCCCAGCATTTT.